A selection of T cell receptor beta chains follows, all from one sample in a study of identical twins. MiXCR was run by TCRdb on the 5' RACE reads, yielding one entry per CDR3 protein. The table records 400,000 to 600,000 distinct CDR3 sequences, around 20% of them present only once. The same data also contributed to another study, on yellow fever vaccine responses in identical twins.

The specimen was CD4+ T cells sorted from blood. The receptors shown here come from a woman aged 18 to 35 in good health. Each CDR3 is given with its conserved first and last residue. The D gene is left open where the match is weak. The size entry is marked missing in some rows and otherwise reads once, few, many or a size class.

D: NA; J: TRBJ1-1; size: few; V: TRBV5-8; DNA: TGTGCCAGCAGCCCCATCCAGGGCATGAACACTGAAGCTTTCTTT; CDR3: CASSPIQGMNTEAFF
D: TRBD1; J: TRBJ2-2; size: few; V: TRBV20-1; DNA: TGCAGTGCTAGAGGTACCGACAGGGGTTTAACGAACACCGGGGAGCTGTTTTTT; CDR3: CSARGTDRGLTNTGELFF
D: TRBD1; J: TRBJ2-5; size: NA; V: TRBV5-1; DNA: TGCGCCAGCAGCTGGAGGACAGGGGACGAGACCCAGTACTTC; CDR3: CASSWRTGDETQYF
D: TRBD2; J: TRBJ2-1; size: few; V: TRBV29-1; DNA: TGCAGCGTTGGGACTAGCGGGGGGGGAGATGAGCAGTTCTTC; CDR3: CSVGTSGGGDEQFF
D: NA; J: TRBJ2-3; size: NA; V: TRBV7-2; DNA: TGTGCCAGCAGCCCCATGGTAGGGGGGCTAACAGATACGCAGTATTTT; CDR3: CASSPMVGGLTDTQYF
D: NA; J: TRBJ1-4; size: NA; V: TRBV6-1; DNA: TGTGCCAGCAGATCTCAGGGGCTTGCTAATGAAAAACTGTTTTTT; CDR3: CASRSQGLANEKLFF
D: NA; J: TRBJ2-1; size: few; V: TRBV6-2/TRBV6-3; DNA: TGTGCCAGCAGCAGTGTTGTAGTGAGCGACAATGAGCAGTTCTTC; CDR3: CASSSVVVSDNEQFF
D: TRBD1; J: TRBJ2-3; size: few; V: TRBV5-1; DNA: TGCGCCAGCAGCTTACCTCTCGGGACAGGGGGCACAGATACGCAGTATTTT; CDR3: CASSLPLGTGGTDTQYF
D: TRBD2; J: TRBJ2-3; size: NA; V: TRBV27; DNA: TGTGCCAGCAGACCTAGCGGGGCGGGCACAGATACGCAGTATTTT; CDR3: CASRPSGAGTDTQYF
D: NA; J: TRBJ2-2; size: NA; V: TRBV3-1; DNA: TGTGCCAGCAGCCAAGCCCCGGGACTCCCGTACACCGGGGAGCTGTTTTTT; CDR3: CASSQAPGLPYTGELFF
D: NA; J: TRBJ2-3; size: NA; V: TRBV12-3/TRBV12-4; DNA: TGTGCCAGCAGTTACGCGGGTACGCAGTATTTT; CDR3: CASSYAGTQYF
D: NA; J: TRBJ2-1; size: NA; V: TRBV12-3/TRBV12-4; DNA: TGTGCCTGCAGTTTAGCGGCGGGGGCCGCAACCCTCTCCAATGAGCAGTTCTTC; CDR3: CACSLAAGAATLSNEQFF
D: NA; J: TRBJ2-1; size: few; V: TRBV10-3; DNA: TGTGCCATCAAGCAGGGGACGTACAATGAGCAGTTCTTC; CDR3: CAIKQGTYNEQFF
D: NA; J: TRBJ2-1; size: NA; V: TRBV6-1; DNA: TGTGCCAGCACCTCATCAGGAGCGCCCTACAATGAGCAGTTCTTC; CDR3: CASTSSGAPYNEQFF
D: NA; J: TRBJ2-1; size: NA; V: TRBV27; DNA: TGTGCCAGCAGTGCCTACAGGGTAGGGAATGAGCAGTTCTTC; CDR3: CASSAYRVGNEQFF
D: NA; J: TRBJ1-1; size: NA; V: TRBV5-1; DNA: TGCGCCAGCAAACCAAGGATTCAGGGTACTGAAGCTTTCTTT; CDR3: CASKPRIQGTEAFF
D: NA; J: TRBJ2-7; size: NA; V: TRBV20-1; DNA: TGCAGTGCTGAGACCGGACAGAACTACGAGCAGTACTTC; CDR3: CSAETGQNYEQYF
D: TRBD1; J: TRBJ1-5; size: many; V: TRBV12-3/TRBV12-4; DNA: TGTGCCAGCAGTTTGGGACAGTTCAATCAGCCCCAGCATTTT; CDR3: CASSLGQFNQPQHF
D: TRBD2; J: TRBJ2-2; size: few; V: TRBV24-1; DNA: TGTGCCACCAGTGATTTGAGTGGTAGCGGGAACCCCGGGGAGCTGTTTTTT; CDR3: CATSDLSGSGNPGELFF
D: NA; J: TRBJ1-1; size: NA; V: TRBV20-1; DNA: TGCAGTGCTAGACTCATTCTTGAAGCTTTCTTT; CDR3: CSARLILEAFF
D: TRBD2; J: TRBJ2-2; size: NA; V: TRBV10-3; DNA: TGTGCCATCAGTGGGACTAGCGGGGCGAACACCGGGGAGCTGTTTTTT; CDR3: CAISGTSGANTGELFF
D: NA; J: TRBJ1-2; size: NA; V: TRBV12-3/TRBV12-4; DNA: TGTGCCAGCAGTTTAAAGCGGATGGTTTATGGCTACACCTTC; CDR3: CASSLKRMVYGYTF
D: NA; J: TRBJ2-7; size: NA; V: TRBV9; DNA: TGTGCCAGCAGCGTAGGACAGCTAAGCTCCTACGAGCAGTACTTC; CDR3: CASSVGQLSSYEQYF
D: NA; J: TRBJ2-2; size: NA; V: TRBV7-9; DNA: TGTGCCAGCAGCTTCACAGCCGGGGAGCTGTTTTTT; CDR3: CASSFTAGELFF
D: TRBD1; J: TRBJ2-7; size: NA; V: TRBV6-5; DNA: TGTGCCAGCAGATTAACAGGGGTCTCCTACGAGCAGTACTTC; CDR3: CASRLTGVSYEQYF
D: NA; J: TRBJ1-1; size: few; V: TRBV4-1; DNA: TGCGCCAGCAGCCTAAGAGAGATACCAGGCGGCACTGAAGCTTTCTTT; CDR3: CASSLREIPGGTEAFF
D: TRBD1; J: TRBJ2-2; size: few; V: TRBV20-1; DNA: TGCAGTGCTATTACAGGGGGCAACACCGGGGAGCTGTTTTTT; CDR3: CSAITGGNTGELFF
D: TRBD2; J: TRBJ2-1; size: few; V: TRBV7-2; DNA: TGTGCCAGCAGCTCCTCCAGCGGGAGCTACAATGAGCAGTTCTTC; CDR3: CASSSSSGSYNEQFF
D: NA; J: TRBJ2-1; size: few; V: TRBV24-1; DNA: TGTGCCACCAGTAAGGGGTCGAATGAGCAGTTCTTC; CDR3: CATSKGSNEQFF
D: NA; J: TRBJ2-1; size: few; V: TRBV6-1; DNA: TGTGCCAGCAGTGTCTCGGGACTCCCCTCCTACAATGAGCAGTTCTTC; CDR3: CASSVSGLPSYNEQFF
D: TRBD1; J: TRBJ1-1; size: NA; V: TRBV12-3/TRBV12-4; DNA: TGTGCCAGCAGCTGGGACAGGTCCCTGGAAGCTTTCTTT; CDR3: CASSWDRSLEAFF
D: NA; J: TRBJ2-5; size: few; V: TRBV5-1; DNA: TGCGCCAGCAGCCCCGGTTCAGGGTTTGGAGAGACCCAGTACTTC; CDR3: CASSPGSGFGETQYF
D: NA; J: TRBJ2-3; size: few; V: TRBV11-3; DNA: TGTGCCAGCGGGACCACAGATACGCAGTATTTT; CDR3: CASGTTDTQYF
D: TRBD2; J: TRBJ2-1; size: few; V: TRBV7-9; DNA: TGTGCCAGCAGCTTAAGCGGGAGGGGGTCCTACAATGAGCAGTTCTTC; CDR3: CASSLSGRGSYNEQFF
D: NA; J: TRBJ2-3; size: NA; V: TRBV29-1; DNA: TGCAGCGTTTTGCCTGGCGGAGCGGGTAACACAGATACGCAGTATTTT; CDR3: CSVLPGGAGNTDTQYF
D: TRBD1; J: TRBJ2-1; size: few; V: TRBV5-1; DNA: TGCGCCAGCAGCTTGGACAGGGGGGCTGAGCAGTTCTTC; CDR3: CASSLDRGAEQFF
D: NA; J: TRBJ2-3; size: NA; V: TRBV24-1; DNA: TGTGCCACCAGTGACCCCTCTGGCGGGAACACAGATACGCAGTATTTT; CDR3: CATSDPSGGNTDTQYF
D: NA; J: TRBJ2-5; size: few; V: TRBV2; DNA: TGTGCCAGCAGTGACGGTTGGGGCCCGACTAAAGAGACCCAGTACTTC; CDR3: CASSDGWGPTKETQYF
D: TRBD2; J: TRBJ2-1; size: many; V: TRBV10-3; DNA: TGTGCCATCAAATCTAGCGGCAATGAGCAGTTCTTC; CDR3: CAIKSSGNEQFF
D: NA; J: TRBJ2-7; size: few; V: TRBV6-6; DNA: TGTGCCAGCAGTTACTCGACCTTTGAGCAGTACTTC; CDR3: CASSYSTFEQYF
D: NA; J: TRBJ2-1; size: many; V: TRBV5-1; DNA: TGCGCCAGCCGGTCTAGCGTTTACAATGAGCAGTTCTTC; CDR3: CASRSSVYNEQFF
D: TRBD2; J: TRBJ2-1; size: few; V: TRBV11-1; DNA: TGTGCCAGCAGCTTAATGGTGACTAGCGGGACCTCCTACAATGAGCAGTTCTTC; CDR3: CASSLMVTSGTSYNEQFF
D: NA; J: TRBJ2-1; size: many; V: TRBV29-1; DNA: TGCAGCGTTCCTCTCCAAACTGGGTACAATGAGCAGTTCTTC; CDR3: CSVPLQTGYNEQFF
D: TRBD2; J: TRBJ2-5; size: NA; V: TRBV4-2; DNA: TGTGCCAGCAGCCAAGAGGGGCTCAGGACTAGCGGGCAAGAGACCCAGTACTTC; CDR3: CASSQEGLRTSGQETQYF
D: TRBD1; J: TRBJ2-1; size: NA; V: TRBV20-1; DNA: TGCAGTGCTCCAGACAGGGGGTATGAGCAGTTCTTC; CDR3: CSAPDRGYEQFF
D: NA; J: TRBJ1-6; size: NA; V: TRBV20-1; DNA: TGCAGTGCTAAGGAAAACACGGGACTTCACACACCCCTCCACTTT; CDR3: CSAKENTGLHTPLHF
D: TRBD2; J: TRBJ2-1; size: NA; V: TRBV3-1; DNA: TGTGCCAGCAGCCAAGATCGAGCGGGGGCTTACAATGAGCAGTTCTTC; CDR3: CASSQDRAGAYNEQFF
D: TRBD1; J: TRBJ2-1; size: few; V: TRBV7-6; DNA: TGTGCCAGCAGCTTAGCGCTACAGGGGTACTCCTACAATGAGCAGTTCTTC; CDR3: CASSLALQGYSYNEQFF
D: NA; J: TRBJ1-1; size: few; V: TRBV5-4; DNA: TGTGCCAGCAGCTCCCCGCCGTTCGGGACAAAAGAAGCTTTCTTT; CDR3: CASSSPPFGTKEAFF
D: TRBD1; J: TRBJ2-7; size: NA; V: TRBV20-1; DNA: TGCAGTGCTACTAGACAGGGTTCCTACGAGCAGTACTTC; CDR3: CSATRQGSYEQYF